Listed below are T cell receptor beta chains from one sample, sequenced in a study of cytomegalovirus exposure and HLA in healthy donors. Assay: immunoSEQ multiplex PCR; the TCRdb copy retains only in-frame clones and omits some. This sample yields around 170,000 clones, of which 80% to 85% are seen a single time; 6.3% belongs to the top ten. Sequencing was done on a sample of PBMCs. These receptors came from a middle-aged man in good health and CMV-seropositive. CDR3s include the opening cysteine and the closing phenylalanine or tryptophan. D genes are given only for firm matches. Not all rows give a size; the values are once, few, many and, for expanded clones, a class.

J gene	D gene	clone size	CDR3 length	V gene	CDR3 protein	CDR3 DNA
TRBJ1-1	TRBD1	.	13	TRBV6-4	CASSDAGGTEAFF	TGTGCCAGCAGTGACGCAGGGGGCACTGAAGCTTTCTTT
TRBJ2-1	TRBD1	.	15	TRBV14	CASSQNRGFYNEQFF	TGTGCCAGCAGCCAAAACAGGGGGTTCTACAATGAGCAGTTCTTC
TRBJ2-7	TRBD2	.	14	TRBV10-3	CAINAGTSTYEQYF	TGTGCCATCAACGCCGGGACTAGCACTTACGAGCAGTACTTC
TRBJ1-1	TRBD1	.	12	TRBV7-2	CASRQGFGEAFF	TGTGCCAGTAGACAGGGGTTCGGTGAAGCTTTCTTT
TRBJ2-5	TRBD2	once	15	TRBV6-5	CASSASGGHQETQYF	TGTGCCAGCAGTGCTAGCGGGGGGCACCAAGAGACCCAGTACTTC
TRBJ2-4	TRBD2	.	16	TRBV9	CASSVALGGGKNIQYF	TGTGCCAGCAGCGTAGCCTTGGGGGGGGGCAAAAACATTCAGTACTTC
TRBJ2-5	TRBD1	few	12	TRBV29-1	CSVDRGQETQYF	TGCAGCGTCGACAGGGGCCAAGAGACCCAGTACTTC
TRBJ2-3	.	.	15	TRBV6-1	CASSTLGSVTDTQYF	TGTGCCAGCAGTACCCTCGGGTCGGTCACAGATACGCAGTATTTT
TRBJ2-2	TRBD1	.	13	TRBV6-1	CASSDQGQGELFF	TGTGCCAGCAGTGATCAGGGACAGGGAGAGCTGTTTTTT
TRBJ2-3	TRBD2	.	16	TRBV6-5	CASSSLAGGSPDTQYF	TGTGCCAGCAGTTCCCTAGCGGGGGGGTCCCCAGATACGCAGTATTTT
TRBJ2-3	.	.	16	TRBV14	CASSQVESSRREGQYF	TGTGCCAGCAGCCAAGTTGAGTCCTCACGGCGTGAGGGGCAGTATTTT
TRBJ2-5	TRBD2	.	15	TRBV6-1	CASSRVAGGQETQYF	TGTGCCAGCAGCAGGGTGGCGGGGGGACAAGAGACCCAGTACTTC
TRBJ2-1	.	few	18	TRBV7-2	CASRTNAHGVGSYNEQFF	TGTGCCAGCAGGACTAACGCTCACGGGGTCGGCTCCTACAATGAGCAGTTCTTC
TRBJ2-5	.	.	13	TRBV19	CASNRGGGETQYF	TGTGCCAGTAATCGTGGGGGCGGGGAGACCCAGTACTTC
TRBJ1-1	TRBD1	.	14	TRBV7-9	CASRAGGRGTEAFF	TGTGCCAGCAGGGCAGGGGGGAGAGGAACTGAAGCTTTCTTT
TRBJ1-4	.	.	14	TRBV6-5	CASSPFATNEKLFF	TGTGCCAGCAGCCCGTTTGCAACTAATGAAAAACTGTTTTTT